The text below deals with one TCR beta chain. V trimming: 4 bases; J trimming: 3 bases; junction bases outside the gene matches: 9. The germline V gene has CDR1 MNHEY and CDR2 SVGAGI. This CDR3 has 16 residues. The study ran its PCR with 60 Vbeta and 13 Jbeta primers. The data were produced by immunoSEQ multiplex PCR, yet TCRdb's version contains in-frame clones alone and is incomplete. This table has 75,000 to 90,000 clones, roughly 80% appearing once. The sample is drawn from a study of cytomegalovirus exposure and HLA in healthy donors. J is TRBJ2-1 and V is TRBV6-5, with 7 bases lining up with TRBD2. The sequence derives from a human donor in good health. The sequenced sample consisted of PBMCs. The CDR3 loop is CASSSPGLPLYNEQFF. The CDR3, as DNA: TGTGCCAGCAGTTCACCGGGACTACCCCTCTACAATGAGCAGTTCTTC.